This T cell receptor (beta chain) was retrieved from a study of CD8+CD57+ T cells in acquired aplastic anemia. Study information: DNA recovered from sorted CD4+ and CD8+ cells had a mean of around 3.3 ug.

Flow cytometry had shown expanded CD8+CD57+ cells in the patients chosen for sequencing. For CDR3 and TCR beta VDJ profiling, genomic DNA was the template used. Each CDR3 protein is one row after TCRdb ran MiXCR on the reads. Of tens of thousands of distinct CDR3 sequences detected, roughly 72% appear once; the ten largest clones hold roughly 80%. The CDR3 length is 15 residues. In germline, CDR1 is ENHRY, CDR2 SYGVKD. V lost 10 bases, J lost 5 bases, and 14 bases stayed unmatched. The specimen sequenced was sorted CD4+, CD8+, or CD8+CD57+ T cells (not recorded which) from PBMCs. This chain joins TRBV10-3 and TRBJ1-1; 9 bases match TRBD1. The clonotype comes from a human donor with aplastic anemia. In DNA, the CDR3 is TGTGCCACCGGGAAGACAGGGGGGGTAGGGACTGAAGCTTTCTTT. As protein: CATGKTGGVGTEAFF.